The T cell receptor (beta chain) under discussion was sequenced for a study of cytotoxic CD8 clonotypes in ibrutinib-treated CLL. Across the study: Response material was collected after a median approximately 12 months of treatment, range 6 to 36. Study outcomes and limitations: Clonality went up at the time of ibrutinib response, stayed stable in sustained remission, and later dropped back toward its baseline level at progression.

This clone was picked up a small number of times. Its antigen is unknown. TCRdb's table, derived via immunoSEQ multiplex PCR, lists solely in-frame clones and lacks some. The sample lists about 130,000 clones, roughly 85% seen once, with around 2.1% in the top ten. Germline V gives CDR1 SGHRS, CDR2 YFSETQ. Trimming stripped 2 bases from V and 7 bases from J, with 15 bases between. The CDR3 loop spans 15 amino acids. The sequencing here drew on PBMCs, taken after 24 months of ibrutinib treatment. The gene calls are TRBV5-1 and TRBJ1-4, with D possibly matching TRBD1 (6 bases). This clonotype originated in a human donor with chronic lymphocytic leukemia. The CDR3 coding sequence is TGCGCCAGCAGCTTAGGTTGGCAGGGGAGTGAAAAACTGTTTTTT. This sequence encodes CASSLGWQGSEKLFF.